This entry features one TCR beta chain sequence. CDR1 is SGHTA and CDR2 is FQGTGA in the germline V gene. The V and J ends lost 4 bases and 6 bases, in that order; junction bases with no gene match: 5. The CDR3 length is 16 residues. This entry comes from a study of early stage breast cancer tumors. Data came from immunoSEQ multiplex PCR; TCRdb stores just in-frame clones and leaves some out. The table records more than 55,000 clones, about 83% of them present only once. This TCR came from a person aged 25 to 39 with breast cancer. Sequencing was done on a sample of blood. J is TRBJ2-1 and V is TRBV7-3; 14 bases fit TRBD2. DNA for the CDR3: TGTGCCAGCAGCTGGATGGGACTAGCGGGAGTCAATGAGCAGTTCTTC. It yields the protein CASSWMGLAGVNEQFF.